This is a list of T cell receptor beta chains from one sample in a study of cytomegalovirus exposure and HLA in healthy donors. Sequenced by immunoSEQ multiplex PCR; TCRdb stores in-frame clones only, minus some. The table shows over 150,000 clones, with around 80% occurring only once. What was sequenced was PBMCs. Every receptor here comes from a woman between 50 and 59 years old in good health and CMV-seropositive. The CDR3 runs from the conserved cysteine through the conserved F or W. A D gene is named only where the DNA matches it firmly.

v_call,d_call,j_call,cdr3_nt,cdr3_aa
TRBV5-4,TRBD1,TRBJ2-1,TGTGCCAGCAGCCGAAGACGACAGGGGGAGACCTACAATGAGCAGTTCTTC,CASSRRRQGETYNEQFF
TRBV2,TRBD1,TRBJ2-2,TGTGCCAGCAAGGGCCAGGGGGTTTTTCGGCTGTTTTTT,CASKGQGVFRLFF
TRBV10-3,TRBD2,TRBJ2-7,TGTGCCATCGGGAAGACCCGTAGCGGGGGGACCGATTACGAGCAGTACTTC,CAIGKTRSGGTDYEQYF
TRBV9,.,TRBJ2-2,TGTGCCAGCAGCGTAGCTCTCGGGTTGGCCAGGAACACCGGGGAGCTGTTTTTT,CASSVALGLARNTGELFF
TRBV11-2,TRBD1,TRBJ2-7,TGTGCCAGCAGCCTCCGGGACAGATCCATCTACGAGCAGTACTTC,CASSLRDRSIYEQYF
TRBV6-1,TRBD2,TRBJ2-3,TGTGCCAGCAGTGAATTTAACAGATGGTACGGGAGGAGGACAGATACGCAGTATTTT,CASSEFNRWYGRRTDTQYF
TRBV4-1,.,TRBJ2-4,TGCGCCAGCAGCCAAGGCGGACAGTTAGCCAAAAACATTCAGTACTTC,CASSQGGQLAKNIQYF
TRBV5-1,TRBD2,TRBJ2-1,TGCGCCAGCAGCTTTCTCCCCCCCACTAGCGGGGGGGCAGGCGAGCAGTTCTTC,CASSFLPPTSGGAGEQFF
TRBV5-1,.,TRBJ1-3,TGCGCCAGCAGCTTGGGGCAGGGGCGAAACTCTGGAAACACCATATATTTT,CASSLGQGRNSGNTIYF
TRBV10-3,TRBD1,TRBJ1-2,TGTGCCATCACCAGGGACAGAGTAAACTATGGCTACACCTTC,CAITRDRVNYGYTF
TRBV2,.,TRBJ2-1,TGTGCCAGCAGTGAAGGGCAGGTCTCCTACAATGAGCAGTTCTTC,CASSEGQVSYNEQFF
TRBV18,.,TRBJ1-5,TGTGCCAGCTCACCGACAGCAAATCAGCCCCAGCATTTT,CASSPTANQPQHF
TRBV29-1,.,TRBJ2-1,TGCAGCGTTGAAGGGCAGTACAATGAGCAGTTCTTC,CSVEGQYNEQFF
TRBV2,.,TRBJ1-4,TGTGCCAGCGAGGACCTGAGGGAACTGTTTTTT,CASEDLRELFF
TRBV12-5,TRBD1,TRBJ1-1,TGTGCTAGTGGAGTCTCCGGGACAGGGAGAACTGAAGCTTTCTTT,CASGVSGTGRTEAFF
TRBV6-1,.,TRBJ1-1,TGTGCCAGCAGAGCTACAGGGCCTGAAGCTTTCTTT,CASRATGPEAFF
TRBV2,.,TRBJ1-2,TGTGCCAGCAGTCCTCCCTGGGGAGGGGTTAAGGCGGGGAACTATGGCTACACCTTC,CASSPPWGGVKAGNYGYTF